A single sample gave rise to the 17 T cell receptor beta chains below, sequenced in a study of blood T cell repertoires in COVID-19. Sequenced by immunoSEQ multiplex PCR; TCRdb stores in-frame clones only, minus some. The sample includes about 250,000 clones, roughly 80% seen only once; the top ten take under 5%. Sequenced material: peripheral blood. These receptors all come from a man aged 45 to 65 with active or convalescent COVID-19.

The gene calls are TRBV7-8 and TRBJ2-2; the D gene is possibly TRBD2 (7 bases). The V gene lost 3 bases and the J gene lost 2 bases, with 10 bases spanning the gap. The CDR3 totals 15 residues. Germline V lookup: CDR1 SGHVS, CDR2 FQNEAQ. In nucleotides, the CDR3 is TGTGCCAGCAGCTTCGGGGGGCCAAACACCGGGGAGCTGTTTTTT. Its translation is CASSFGGPNTGELFF.

This clone was counted a few times. This rearrangement joins TRBV5-1 to TRBJ1-5; the match to TRBD1 covers 8 bases. Germline CDR1 is SGHRS and CDR2 is YFSETQ. The CDR3 length is 16 residues. J gave up 2 bases and V 0 bases, and 4 bases lay outside the gene matches. The CDR3 DNA is TGCGCCAGCAGCTTGGGGCAGGGGGCCGGCAATCAGCCCCAGCATTTT. Its translation: CASSLGQGAGNQPQHF. The full variable domain, its missing parts supplied by reference TRBV5-1 and TRBJ1-5, is KAGVTQTPRYLIKTRGQQVTLSCSPISGHRSVSWYQQTPGQGLQFLFEYFSETQRNKGNFPGRFSGRQFSNSRSEMNVSTLELGDSALYLCASSLGQGAGNQPQHFGDGTRLSIL.

This chain uses TRBV2 with TRBJ2-2, with no clear D. Per the germline V gene, CDR1 is SNHLY and CDR2 is FYNNEI. The CDR3 sequence is 15 residues long. V lost 4 bases and J 1 base, leaving 10 bases between the germline ends. The CDR3 coding sequence is TGTGCCAGCAGTGTTCTGAGTAGGAACACCGGGGAGCTGTTTTTT. Its translation is CASSVLSRNTGELFF.

The J gene is TRBJ1-2, the V gene TRBV6-1; 7 nucleotides align to TRBD1. The CDR3 has 14 amino acids. CDR1 is MNHNS and CDR2 is SASEGT in the germline V gene. The V gene end was trimmed by 3 bases and the J gene end by 2 bases; junction bases not matched to a gene: 3. The CDR3 DNA follows: TGTGCCAGCAGTGATATGACAGGGAACTATGGCTACACCTTC. This codes for CASSDMTGNYGYTF.

The chain combines TRBV7-8 with TRBJ1-5; tentatively, D is TRBD1 (6 bases). CDR1 is SGHVS and CDR2 is FQNEAQ in the germline V gene. CDR3 size: 16 residues. Trimming stripped 4 bases from V and 5 bases from J, with 18 bases between. CDR3 protein: CASSSRDTGLHQPQHF. The CDR3 DNA follows: TGTGCCAGCAGCTCCCGGGACACCGGCCTGCATCAGCCCCAGCATTTT.

This chain links TRBV6-2 or TRBV6-3 with TRBJ2-2; TRBD1 matches 7 bases. V gave up 5 bases and J gave up 3 bases; unmatched junction bases: 9. The CDR3 covers 16 residues. In germline, CDR1 is MNHEY, CDR2 SVGEGT. The DNA of the CDR3 is TGTGCCAGCAGTGACCCAGGGGGAAAGGACACCGGGGAGCTGTTTTTT. This gives the protein CASSDPGGKDTGELFF.

V and J are TRBV28 and TRBJ1-2; 8 bases match TRBD1. Per the germline V gene, CDR1 is MDHEN and CDR2 is SYDVKM. The CDR3 is 17 amino acids. The J segment lost 4 bases and the V segment lost 2 bases, leaving 12 bases of the junction unmatched. CDR3 in DNA: TGTGCCAGCAGTTTAAGTGCGGCAGGGGGCGCGGGCTATGGCTACACCTTC. Protein sequence: CASSLSAAGGAGYGYTF.

V is TRBV7-2 and J is TRBJ2-5, with D perhaps TRBD1 (6 bases). V lost 5 bases to trimming and J lost 1 base, with 20 bases between them. The CDR3 covers 17 residues. The germline V gene has CDR1 SGHTA and CDR2 FQGNSA. The CDR3 nucleotides are TGTGCCAGCAGCCGTCCCGGTGGACAGCTGGGCCAAGAGACCCAGTACTTC. It specifies CASSRPGGQLGQETQYF.

The chain employs TRBV4-2 and TRBJ2-5; 8 nucleotides agree with TRBD1. Germline lookup yields CDR1 LGHNA and CDR2 YNFKEQ. The CDR3 extends over 16 amino acids. Trimming removed 4 bases from V and 1 base from J; junction bases left unmatched: 8. CDR3 protein: CASSLFSTGGQETQYF. The CDR3 DNA follows: TGTGCCAGCAGCCTCTTCTCCACAGGGGGCCAAGAGACCCAGTACTTC.

The chain has TRBV18 and TRBJ2-1, with 9 bases lining up with TRBD1. This CDR3 contains 14 residues. Trimming cost V 4 bases and J 8 bases; bases outside gene matches: 6. Germline V gene sequence: CDR1 KGHSH, CDR2 LQKENI. CDR3 residues: CASSLPGQGHEQFF. In nucleotides, the CDR3 is TGTGCCAGCTCACTTCCGGGACAGGGCCATGAGCAGTTCTTC.

Written as DNA, the CDR3 is TGTGCCAGCAGTGAGCGGACAGGGAAGCAGCCCCAGCATTTT. Translation gives CASSERTGKQPQHF. The chain uses TRBV2 and TRBJ1-5; TRBD1 matches at 8 bases. With 3 bases clipped from V and 7 bases from J, the junction kept 5 bases outside the gene matches. The length of the CDR3 is 14 residues. CDR1 and CDR2 from the germline V gene are SNHLY and FYNNEI.

This sequence joins TRBV30 and TRBJ2-1; D gene ambiguous. Trimming pared 0 bases from V and 8 bases from J, leaving 5 bases between. The CDR3 totals 11 residues. CDR1 is GTSNPN, CDR2 SVGIG, per germline (reference sequence). DNA of the CDR3: TGTGCCTGGAGTGTACGCGATGAGCAGTTCTTC. This sequence encodes CAWSVRDEQFF.

This clone was recorded a few times. The rearrangement uses TRBV7-6 and TRBJ2-2, with 9 bases that match TRBD1. This CDR3 spans 17 amino acids. Germline CDR1 is SGHVS and CDR2 is FNYEAQ. Unmatched junction bases numbered 7, after V lost 0 bases and J lost 5 bases. This CDR3 is CASSLASGQGWTGELFF. For the CDR3, the DNA is TGTGCCAGCAGCTTAGCGAGTGGACAGGGGTGGACCGGGGAGCTGTTTTTT.

This clone was detected once. This chain connects TRBV4-1 to TRBJ2-5; tentatively, D is TRBD2 (5 bases). The V end lost 3 bases, the J end lost 5 bases, and 16 bases lay between the germline ends. CDR3 length: 15 amino acids. CDR1 is MGHRA, CDR2 YSYEKL, per germline. The CDR3 region is CASSQPSQRWETQYF. Here the CDR3 DNA reads TGCGCCAGCAGCCAGCCCTCCCAGCGGTGGGAGACCCAGTACTTC.

This rearrangement joins TRBV7-2 to TRBJ1-2; 9 positions agree with TRBD1. The CDR3 spans 13 residues. Germline CDR1 reads SGHTA; CDR2 reads FQGNSA. The V and J ends lost 6 bases and 8 bases, in that order; junction bases with no gene match: 7. The CDR3 DNA reads as TGTGCCAGCAGTGCGGGGACAGGGAAGGGCTACACCTTC. It encodes CASSAGTGKGYTF. Complete variable domain (other parts from reference TRBV7-2 and TRBJ1-2): GAGVSQSPSNKVTEKGKDVELRCDPISGHTALYWYRQSLGQGLEFLIYFQGNSAPDKSGLPSDRFSAERTGGSVSTLTIQRTQQEDSAVYLCASSAGTGKGYTFGSGTRLTVV.

The chain couples TRBV18 to TRBJ1-4; 8 nucleotides agree with TRBD1. The ends lost 5 bases at V and 0 bases at J; junction bases unmatched: 2. Germline CDR1 KGHSH, CDR2 LQKENI. The CDR3 consists of 15 residues. The CDR3 DNA is TGTGCCAGCTCAACGACAGGGGCAACTAATGAAAAACTGTTTTTT. It codes for CASSTTGATNEKLFF.

This clone was counted a few times. Within the sample, other DNA sequences also encode this same CDR3. The rearrangement uses TRBV19 and TRBJ1-5; the D gene is possibly TRBD1 (6 bases). With 0 bases removed from V and 2 bases from J, the gap between germline ends came to 8 bases. The CDR3 sequence is 15 residues long. Germline lookup yields CDR1 LNHDA and CDR2 SQIVND (reference sequence). Here the CDR3 reads CASSIDRGGNQPQHF. CDR3 nucleotides: TGTGCCAGTAGTATAGACAGGGGAGGCAATCAGCCCCAGCATTTT.